This T cell receptor beta chain was captured in a study of cytomegalovirus exposure and HLA in healthy donors. For the study at large: Clustering assigned 81% of the approximately 400 genotyped donors to the Caucasian-associated ancestry cluster.

In regard to this clone: Its antigen is still unknown.

Whole-study results and caveats: Presence/absence analyses rested on an assumption that sequencing depth was roughly uniform across donors. Some TCR beta chains (roughly 150 of them) were listed as cytomegalovirus-associated. Confirmation in vitro established that a few CMV-associated chains were specific for CMV antigens.

60 Vbeta and 13 Jbeta primers were used in PCR. The table came from immunoSEQ multiplex PCR; TCRdb's copy has only in-frame clones and leaves some out. Here the sample spans some 140,000 clones, about 74% being singletons. Between the trimmed V and J ends, which lost 7 bases and 0 bases, there was a span of 7 bases. Germline-derived CDR1 and CDR2 are MNHEY and SVGAGI. The CDR3 totals 13 residues. This sequence was found in a man between 25 and 39 years old in good health and CMV-seronegative. V gene TRBV6-5 combines with J gene TRBJ1-3; perhaps TRBD1 as D (5 bases). Source material: PBMCs. The CDR3 region has the DNA TGTGCCAGCATGGGGGGCTCTGGAAACACCATATATTTT. Its translation: CASMGGSGNTIYF.